These 22 T cell receptor beta chains originate from one sample sequenced in a study of cytomegalovirus exposure and HLA in healthy donors. Assay used: immunoSEQ multiplex PCR; TCRdb lists only in-frame clones, some missing. There are about 170,000 clones in the sample; approximately 89% occur only once, and roughly 2.5% lies in the top ten. Sequenced input: PBMCs. These receptors all come from a man between 18 and 35 years old in good health and CMV-seropositive.

The J gene is TRBJ2-7, the V gene TRBV11-2, with TRBD2 identical over 11 bases. This CDR3 region has 15 residues. Trimming cost V 6 bases and J 5 bases; bases outside gene matches: 9. Per the germline V gene, CDR1 is SGHAT and CDR2 is FQNNGV. The CDR3, as DNA: TGTGCCAGCAGGATTATAGCGGGAGGGCCCCACGAGCAGTACTTC. Its protein product is CASRIIAGGPHEQYF.

This chain connects TRBV27 to TRBJ2-7, with TRBD2 matching over 7 bases. This CDR3 is built from 13 residues. The V segment lost 6 bases and the J segment 3 bases; nucleotides outside the gene matches: 5. Germline values: CDR1 MNHEY, CDR2 SMNVEV (reference sequence). CDR3 loop: CASRGGVLYEQYF. CDR3 coding DNA: TGTGCCAGCAGGGGGGGGGTTCTCTACGAGCAGTACTTC.

The J gene is TRBJ1-3, the V gene TRBV5-6; TRBD1 might be the D (5 bases). Germline lookup yields CDR1 SGHDT and CDR2 YYEEEE. The CDR3 contains 14 residues. Trimming shortened V by 3 bases and J by 6 bases, and 13 bases separated the two germline ends. CDR3 coding DNA: TGTGCCAGCAGCTCGGGGGATGTGGTAAACACCATATATTTT. It encodes CASSSGDVVNTIYF. Based on the CDR3 plus reference TRBV5-6 and TRBJ1-3, the full variable domain is DAGVTQSPTHLIKTRGQQVTLRCSPKSGHDTVSWYQQALGQGPQFIFQYYEEEERQRGNFPDRFSGHQFPNYSSELNVNALLLGDSALYLCASSSGDVVNTIYFGEGSWLTVV.

This clone was picked up one time. The chain links TRBV19 to TRBJ2-1; 8 bases align to TRBD2. The germline gives CDR1 LNHDA, CDR2 SQIVND (reference sequence). V was clipped by 7 bases and J by 3 bases; unmatched bases: 11. This CDR3 contains 16 residues. The CDR3 spells CASTTYGGGYYNEQFF. For the CDR3, the DNA is TGTGCCAGTACCACCTACGGGGGGGGTTACTACAATGAGCAGTTCTTC.

This clone came up a few times. This rearrangement joins TRBV27 to TRBJ1-2; D not certain. From germline, CDR1 is MNHEY and CDR2 SMNVEV (reference sequence). The CDR3 totals 11 residues. V was cut by 8 bases and J by 3 bases, with 7 bases left in between. This chain's CDR3 is CASGDYYGYTF. DNA of the CDR3: TGTGCCAGCGGTGACTACTATGGCTACACCTTC.

This clone was found once. The DNA of the CDR3 is TGCAGCGGTGGGGGACAGGGAGAGACCCAGTACTTC. This gives the protein CSGGGQGETQYF. V usage is TRBV29-1 and J usage is TRBJ2-5; 9 bases agree with TRBD1. J gave up 4 bases and V 7 bases, and 4 bases lay outside the gene matches. The CDR3 spans 12 residues. Germline values: CDR1 SQVTM, CDR2 ANQGSEA.

This clone has more than one count but fewer than ten. The rearrangement joins TRBV9 to TRBJ1-3; TRBD1 might be the D (6 bases). This CDR3 comprises 17 residues. Per the germline V gene, CDR1 is SGDLS and CDR2 is YYNGEE. The germline V and J ends were trimmed by 5 bases and 2 bases, with 20 bases remaining between them. The CDR3 coding sequence is TGTGCCAGCAGTGAGTGGGGGGGCGCGGCCCCTGGAAACACCATATATTTT. This encodes CASSEWGGAAPGNTIYF. Full variable domain (outside the CDR3, taken from reference TRBV9 and TRBJ1-3): DSGVTQTPKHLITATGQRVTLRCSPRSGDLSVYWYQQSLDQGLQFLIQYYNGEERAKGNILERFSAQQFPDLHSELNLSSLELGDSALYFCASSEWGGAAPGNTIYFGEGSWLTVV.

This clone appeared once. The V call is TRBV29-1, the J call TRBJ2-1; weak D call: TRBD2 (7 bases). The ends were cut back, 4 bases at V and 4 bases at J, with 20 bases in the middle. CDR1 and CDR2 from the germline V gene are SQVTM and ANQGSEA. The CDR3 is 16 amino acids. The CDR3, as DNA: TGCAGCGTTGGCGGGACGGGGGGCCCTAAGTACAATGAGCAGTTCTTC. This gives the protein CSVGGTGGPKYNEQFF.

J is TRBJ2-5 and V is TRBV27; TRBD2 matches at 11 bases. The CDR3 contains 15 residues. V was clipped by 4 bases and J by 1 base; unmatched bases: 2. Germline V gene lookup returns CDR1 MNHEY and CDR2 SMNVEV (reference sequence). In DNA form, the CDR3 reads TGTGCCAGCAGTTGGACTAGCGGGCTCCAAGAGACCCAGTACTTC. Translated: CASSWTSGLQETQYF.

This rearrangement joins TRBV6-1 to TRBJ1-5, with D unresolved. The CDR3 spans 13 residues. V was pared by 11 bases and J by 6 bases, with 17 bases between. Germline-derived CDR1 and CDR2 are MNHNS and SASEGT. The CDR3 loop reads CASERPDGQPQHF. CDR3 sequence (DNA): TGTGCCTCGGAGCGGCCCGATGGTCAGCCCCAGCATTTT.

The V call is TRBV4-3, the J call TRBJ1-1, with D possibly TRBD1 on 6 matching bases. The germline V and J ends were trimmed by 2 bases and 2 bases, with 9 bases remaining between them. The germline CDR1 and CDR2 sequences are LGHNA and YSLEER. The CDR3 spans 14 residues. CDR3 protein: CASSQYGTNTEAFF. DNA of the CDR3: TGCGCCAGCAGCCAATACGGGACAAACACTGAAGCTTTCTTT.

As regards this clone: This sample also contains other DNA sequences that code for the same CDR3. This chain uses TRBV9 with TRBJ1-2; unclear D gene. In germline, CDR1 is SGDLS, CDR2 YYNGEE. This CDR3 is 14 amino acids long. The ends were cut back, 0 bases at V and 2 bases at J, with 8 bases in the middle. The CDR3 DNA follows: TGTGCCAGCAGCGTAGCCGGCGGAAACTATGGCTACACCTTC. Protein sequence: CASSVAGGNYGYTF.

This clone turned up a few times. The rearrangement joins TRBV7-2 to TRBJ2-5, with 8 bases that match TRBD2. Germline trimming cut 5 bases from V and 5 bases from J; bases unmatched to any gene: 7. The CDR3 is made up of 14 amino acids. The germline V gene has CDR1 SGHTA and CDR2 FQGNSA. CDR3 DNA sequence: TGTGCCAGCAGCGGACGGGGGGGCCGTGAGACCCAGTACTTC. This sequence encodes CASSGRGGRETQYF.

The V gene is TRBV19, the J gene TRBJ2-1; D unresolved. Germline lookup yields CDR1 LNHDA and CDR2 SQIVND (reference sequence). The V end was cut by 6 bases, the J end by 12 bases, with 9 bases between. This CDR3 has 10 residues. In DNA form, the CDR3 reads TGTGCCAGTAGCCCATTCGGGCAGTTCTTC. Translation: CASSPFGQFF.

This clone was counted a single time. The genes are TRBV9 and TRBJ2-1; 10 bases are a match to TRBD2. The CDR3 contains 17 residues. J gave up 2 bases and V 0 bases, and 5 bases lay outside the gene matches. CDR1 and CDR2 (germline): SGDLS, YYNGEE. Here the CDR3 reads CASSVERAGGPYNEQFF. DNA of the CDR3: TGTGCCAGCAGCGTAGAGAGAGCGGGGGGGCCCTACAATGAGCAGTTCTTC.

The V call is TRBV4-3, the J call TRBJ1-4; D is ambiguous. The V end lost 0 bases, the J end lost 4 bases, and 15 bases lay between the germline ends. The CDR3 is 17 amino acids. From germline, CDR1 is LGHNA and CDR2 YSLEER. CDR3: CASSQDLGRALNEKLFF. As DNA, the CDR3 is TGCGCCAGCAGCCAAGACCTCGGGAGGGCCCTTAATGAAAAACTGTTTTTT.

The chain uses TRBV5-1 and TRBJ1-2, with 8 positions matching TRBD1. Germline V lookup: CDR1 SGHRS, CDR2 YFSETQ. The CDR3 contains 15 residues. V lost 4 bases to trimming and J lost 4 bases; unmatched junction nucleotides: 9. The CDR3 sequence: CASSPMDRDSYGYTF. CDR3 in DNA: TGCGCCAGCAGCCCGATGGACAGGGACTCCTATGGCTACACCTTC.

The V gene is TRBV11-2, the J gene TRBJ2-7, with no clear D. Looked up from germline, CDR1 is SGHAT and CDR2 is FQNNGV. CDR3 length: 13 amino acids. V was clipped by 1 base and J by 4 bases, with 8 bases between them. The CDR3 protein is CASSLVTNYEQYF. CDR3 in DNA: TGTGCCAGCAGCTTAGTGACAAATTACGAGCAGTACTTC.

The rearrangement joins TRBV9 to TRBJ2-1; TRBD2 matches 8 bases. The V segment lost 2 bases and the J segment 7 bases; nucleotides outside the gene matches: 5. This CDR3 is built from 14 residues. Germline CDR1 is SGDLS and CDR2 is YYNGEE. CDR3 sequence (DNA): TGTGCCAGCAGCGTTAGCGGGGCTAGAAATGAGCAGTTCTTC. Its protein is CASSVSGARNEQFF.

The rearrangement joins TRBV5-1 to TRBJ1-3, with D hard to call. Trimming took 0 bases from V and 3 from J, leaving 13 bases between them. Germline-derived CDR1 and CDR2 are SGHRS and YFSETQ. The CDR3 covers 16 residues. This CDR3 reads CASSLGRDSGGNTIYF. Here the CDR3 DNA reads TGCGCCAGCAGCTTGGGGCGGGATTCGGGTGGAAACACCATATATTTT.

Points on this clone: The junction departs from germline at one end; a sequencing error may be responsible. The chain has TRBV19 and TRBJ2-1, with D possibly matching TRBD2 (7 bases). Germline V gene data show CDR1 as LNHDA and CDR2 as SQIVND (reference sequence). This CDR3 is built from 12 residues. As DNA, the CDR3 is TGTGCCAGTACCCCATCGGGGGGCGGGACTCTCTTC. This codes for CASTPSGGGTLF.

This rearrangement joins TRBV13 to TRBJ2-7; perhaps TRBD2 as D (5 bases). Germline V CDR1 and CDR2: PRHDT, FYEKMQ (reference sequence). The V gene lost 2 bases and the J gene lost 1 base, with 15 bases spanning the gap. This CDR3 spans 16 amino acids. CDR3 in DNA: TGTGCCAGCAGCTTATGGGCGGGCGAAAGGTCCTACGAGCAGTACTTC. Translated: CASSLWAGERSYEQYF. Combining the CDR3 with reference TRBV13 and TRBJ2-7 gives the whole variable domain AAGVIQSPRHLIKEKRETATLKCYPIPRHDTVYWYQQGPGQDPQFLISFYEKMQSDKGSIPDRFSAQQFSDYHSELNMSSLELGDSALYFCASSLWAGERSYEQYFGPGTRLTVT.